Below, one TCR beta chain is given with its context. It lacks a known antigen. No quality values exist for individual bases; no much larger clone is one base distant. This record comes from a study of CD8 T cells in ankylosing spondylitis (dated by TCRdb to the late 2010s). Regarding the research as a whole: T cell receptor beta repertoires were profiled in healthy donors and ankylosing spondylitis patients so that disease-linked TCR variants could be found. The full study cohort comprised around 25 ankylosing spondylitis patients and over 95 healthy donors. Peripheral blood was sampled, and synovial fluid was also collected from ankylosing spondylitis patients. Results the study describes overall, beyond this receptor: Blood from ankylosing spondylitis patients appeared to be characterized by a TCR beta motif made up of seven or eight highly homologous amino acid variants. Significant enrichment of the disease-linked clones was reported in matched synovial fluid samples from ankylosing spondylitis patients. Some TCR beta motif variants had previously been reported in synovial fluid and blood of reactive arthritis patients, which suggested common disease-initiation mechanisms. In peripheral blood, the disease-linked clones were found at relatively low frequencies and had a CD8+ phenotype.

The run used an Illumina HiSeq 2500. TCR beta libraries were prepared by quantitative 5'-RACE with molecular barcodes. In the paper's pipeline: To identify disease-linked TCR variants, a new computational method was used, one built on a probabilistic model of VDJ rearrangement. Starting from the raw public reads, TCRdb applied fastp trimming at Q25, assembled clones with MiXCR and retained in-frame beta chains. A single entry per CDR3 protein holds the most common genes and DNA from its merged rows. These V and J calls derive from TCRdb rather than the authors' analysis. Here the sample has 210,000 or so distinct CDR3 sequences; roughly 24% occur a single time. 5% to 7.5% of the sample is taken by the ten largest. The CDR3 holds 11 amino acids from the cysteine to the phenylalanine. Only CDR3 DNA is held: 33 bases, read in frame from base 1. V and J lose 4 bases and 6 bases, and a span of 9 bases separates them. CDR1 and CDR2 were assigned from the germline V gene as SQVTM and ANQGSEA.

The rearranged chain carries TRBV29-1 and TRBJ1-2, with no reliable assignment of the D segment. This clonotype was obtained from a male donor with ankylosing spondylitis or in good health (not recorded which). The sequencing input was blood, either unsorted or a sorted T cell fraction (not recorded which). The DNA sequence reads TGCAGCGTTGGATTATCGGATGGCTACACCTTC. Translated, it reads CSVGLSDGYTF.